The 11 T cell receptor beta chains below come from one sample, sequenced in a study of blood T cells in healthy people across ages. Next came a second PCR, run for about 7 to 12 cycles, which used a sample-barcoded 5' primer along with a J-beta primer mix. TCRdb passed the 5' RACE reads through MiXCR, listing each CDR3 protein once. The data hold some 1.5 million distinct CDR3 sequences, with under 30% observed a single time. Sequencing was done on a sample of blood. The receptors were sampled from a woman in her thirties in good health.

This chain uses TRBV6-6 with TRBJ2-1, with D perhaps given as TRBD1 or TRBD2 (5 bases each). Germline-derived CDR1 and CDR2 are MNHNY and SVGAGI (reference sequence). This CDR3 is 16 amino acids long. Trimming removed 6 bases from V and 5 bases from J, with 20 bases in between. The CDR3 nucleotides are TGTGCCAGCAGGGGGGAGATGGGTTGGTCCGACAATGAGCAGTTCTTC. As protein: CASRGEMGWSDNEQFF.

This clonotype was observed at least ten times. This rearrangement joins TRBV20-1 to TRBJ2-5, with D unresolved. V was cut by 5 bases and J by 7 bases, with 14 bases left in between. The germline CDR1 and CDR2 sequences are DFQATT and SNEGSKA (reference sequence). The CDR3 is 12 amino acids. The CDR3 here is CSAHEDSRTQYF. The DNA of the CDR3 is TGCAGTGCTCACGAAGACTCAAGGACCCAGTACTTC.

The V call is TRBV11-2, the J call TRBJ2-4, with no clear D. The last part of the DNA fits TRBJ2-5 better; the J call may be wrong. The CDR3 contains 11 residues. Germline CDR1 and CDR2: SGHAT and FQNNGV. CDR3 DNA: TGTGCCAGCAGTTACGAGTGGACCCAGTACTTC. The encoded protein is CASSYEWTQYF.

This clonotype was found a few times. The rearrangement uses TRBV5-1 and TRBJ1-2; TRBD1 aligns across 7 bases. Germline CDR1 SGHRS, CDR2 YFSETQ. CDR3 length: 16 residues. Trimming removed 4 bases from V and 6 bases from J; junction bases left unmatched: 15. This CDR3 is CASSPGGTGANHGYTF. DNA of the CDR3: TGCGCCAGCAGCCCTGGAGGCACAGGGGCCAACCATGGCTACACCTTC. Complete variable domain (other parts from reference TRBV5-1 and TRBJ1-2): KAGVTQTPRYLIKTRGQQVTLSCSPISGHRSVSWYQQTPGQGLQFLFEYFSETQRNKGNFPGRFSGRQFSNSRSEMNVSTLELGDSALYLCASSPGGTGANHGYTFGSGTRLTVV.

Many counts were recorded for this clonotype. The chain uses TRBV5-1 and TRBJ2-1; D could derive from TRBD1 or TRBD2 (5 bases each). The CDR3 consists of 15 residues. Trimming stripped 0 bases from V and 0 bases from J, with 7 bases between. Germline V gene sequence: CDR1 SGHRS, CDR2 YFSETQ. CDR3 sequence: CASSLGDASYNEQFF. The CDR3, as DNA: TGCGCCAGCAGCTTGGGGGACGCCTCCTACAATGAGCAGTTCTTC.

The sample holds many counts of this clonotype. The rearrangement uses TRBV5-1 and TRBJ2-7, with 11 bases identical to TRBD2. CDR3 length equals 15 residues. In germline, CDR1 is SGHRS, CDR2 YFSETQ. J was trimmed by 5 bases and V by 1 base; bases with no gene match: 5. Written as DNA, the CDR3 is TGCGCCAGCAGCTTGACTAGCGGGAGCAGCCACGAGCAGTACTTC. This sequence encodes CASSLTSGSSHEQYF.

The sample holds many counts of this clonotype. The chain carries TRBV5-1 and TRBJ2-1; D remains unclear. V lost 3 bases, J lost 9 bases, and 13 bases lay in between. CDR3 length: 13 residues. Per germline, CDR1 SGHRS and CDR2 YFSETQ. The CDR3 region has the DNA TGCGCCAGCAGCTCCTCCCTGGGGTCTGAGCAGTTCTTC. Amino acids: CASSSSLGSEQFF.

This chain uses TRBV5-1 with TRBJ1-2; 7 bases align to TRBD1. This CDR3 spans 15 amino acids. Germline CDR1 SGHRS, CDR2 YFSETQ. Trimming cost V 1 base and J 5 bases; bases outside gene matches: 8. The CDR3 loop is CASSLNLGTAYGYTF. The CDR3 region has the DNA TGCGCCAGCAGCTTGAATTTGGGGACAGCTTATGGCTACACCTTC.

This clonotype was observed at least ten times. The V call is TRBV20-1, the J call TRBJ2-1; tentative D call: TRBD2 (5 bases). The CDR3 runs to 12 residues. Germline lookup yields CDR1 DFQATT and CDR2 SNEGSKA (reference sequence). The V end lost 3 bases, the J end lost 6 bases, and 9 bases lay between the germline ends. The CDR3 protein is CSASEGTNEQFF. The CDR3 coding sequence is TGCAGTGCTAGTGAGGGTACCAATGAGCAGTTCTTC.

This clonotype showed up many times. The chain carries TRBV6-2 or TRBV6-3 and TRBJ2-1; 9 bases map to TRBD1. Germline lookup yields CDR1 MNHEY and CDR2 SVGEGT. After removal of 5 bases from V and 9 bases from J, the junction contained 11 bases not matched to a gene. The CDR3 extends over 15 amino acids. CDR3 bases: TGTGCCAGCAGTGCCCCGGGACAGGGAGCGAGTGAGCAGTTCTTC. Protein sequence: CASSAPGQGASEQFF.

The chain has TRBV6-5 and TRBJ2-3; D is uncertain. V was cut by 0 bases and J by 6 bases, with 7 bases left in between. Germline V gives CDR1 MNHEY, CDR2 SVGAGI. The CDR3 length is 13 residues. The CDR3 is CASSYSRLDTQYF. DNA of the CDR3: TGTGCCAGCAGTTACTCGCGGCTGGATACGCAGTATTTT.